This TCR beta chain derives from a study of blood T cell repertoires in COVID-19. At the level of the study: Donors in the United States, Italy and Spain gave samples during acute or convalescent COVID-19.

V shed 5 bases and J shed 4 bases, with 23 bases lying between them. The CDR3 covers 17 residues. Germline values: CDR1 SEHNR, CDR2 FQNEAQ (reference sequence). This clone was seen just once. The authors' processing: Nucleated cell number was recorded as an estimate derived from reference gene primer amplification. Sequencing was performed with immunoSEQ multiplex PCR; in TCRdb, only in-frame clones are kept and a portion is missing. The V and J calls and clone size are taken from that table; D and trimming were inferred from the DNA. The sample has about 190,000 clones, roughly 73% seen once; the top ten hold 2.8%.

The rearrangement uses TRBV7-9 and TRBJ2-5, with D maybe TRBD1 (8 bases). The sequencing sample was made of peripheral blood. This receptor was identified in a woman aged 80 or older with active or convalescent COVID-19. CDR3 sequence (DNA): TGTGCCAGCAGCCCGCGGGGGATAGGCACAGGGGGAGAGACCCAGTACTTC. Its protein product is CASSPRGIGTGGETQYF.